These 5 T cell receptor beta chains were all obtained from the same sample, sequenced in a study of post-analysis software for immune sequencing data. Presence of unique molecular identifiers characterized the TCR beta cDNA libraries. Each CDR3 protein gets one entry after TCRdb re-called the PCR reads with MiXCR. The sample has under 200,000 distinct CDR3 sequences, roughly 30% seen once. Regarding the study as a whole: TRBV5-6, TRBV5-1 and TRBV20-1 were among four or five TRBV segments more frequent in patients than controls.

For these receptors, no antigen is known. The sample taken for sequencing was blood. These TCRs come from a girl aged 2-17 years with multiple sclerosis.

This clonotype was counted between two and nine times. The chain carries TRBV4-1 and TRBJ2-1; no reliable D call. This CDR3 region has 16 residues. V was shortened by 1 base and J by 0 bases, with 10 bases between the two germline ends. Per germline, CDR1 MGHRA and CDR2 YSYEKL. CDR3: CASSQGGWSSYNEQFF. Written as DNA, the CDR3 is TGCGCCAGCAGCCAAGGAGGTTGGAGCTCCTACAATGAGCAGTTCTTC.

V usage is TRBV7-8 and J usage is TRBJ2-3, with 14 positions matching TRBD2. CDR1 is SGHVS and CDR2 is FQNEAQ in the germline V gene. CDR3 length: 16 amino acids. The trim removed 5 bases at V and 8 bases at J, leaving 9 bases unmatched. Written as DNA, the CDR3 is TGTGCCAGCAGCCGACTAGCGGGAGGGCCGAAGGTTACGCAGTATTTT. Protein product: CASSRLAGGPKVTQYF.

On this clonotype: This could be a read error, since a much larger clone is one nucleotide away. The CDR3 bases are TGTGTCAGCAGTGGACGTACGCAGGGGTCAGATACGCAGTATTTT. Its protein is CVSSGRTQGSDTQYF. This chain uses TRBV6-1 with TRBJ2-3, with D tentatively TRBD1 (6 bases). Germline loops: CDR1 MNHNS, CDR2 SASEGT. The CDR3 is 15 amino acids.

V gene TRBV5-1 combines with J gene TRBJ2-5; 11 nucleotides align to TRBD2. Matching the DNA end better, TRBJ2-7 makes the J call doubtful. Germline CDR1 SGHRS, CDR2 YFSETQ. This CDR3 contains 17 residues. DNA of the CDR3: TGCGCCAGCAGCCCGGGATCTAGCGGGAGGTCTACGCACGAGCAGTACTTC. This sequence encodes CASSPGSSGRSTHEQYF.

Turning to this clonotype: This may be a read error: a much more frequent sequence differs by one nucleotide. V gene TRBV10-3 combines with J gene TRBJ2-3; 10 bases fit TRBD2. This CDR3 is built from 16 residues. Germline CDR1 is ENHRY and CDR2 is SYGVKD. Trimming took 6 bases from V and 3 from J; bases not matched to a gene: 9. CDR3 amino acids: CAIRTNSGRRTDTQYF. CDR3 DNA sequence: TGTGCCATCAGGACCAATAGCGGGAGGAGGACAGATACGCAGTATTTT.